This entry lists 8 T cell receptor beta chains sequenced from one sample in a study of technical replicates of blood from a handful of donors. Libraries were prepared by immunoSEQ multiplex PCR; TCRdb keeps only in-frame clonotypes and omits some of them. The table includes 84,000 or so clones, approximately 94% detected once. The material sequenced was T cells isolated from PBMCs. The receptors shown here come from a human donor in good health.

For the CDR3, the DNA is TGTGCCAGCAGTTACCCCCCCACAGATAACTATGGCTACACCTTC. This sequence encodes CASSYPPTDNYGYTF. The J gene is TRBJ1-2, the V gene TRBV6-6; D gene uncertain. Germline V gene data show CDR1 as MNHNY and CDR2 as SVGAGI (reference sequence). CDR3 length equals 15 residues. V gave up 2 bases and J gave up 1 base, with 11 bases separating them.

The rearrangement uses TRBV6-5 and TRBJ1-2, with TRBD1 as a possible D gene (5 bases). The V and J ends lost 5 bases and 1 base respectively, with 11 bases between them. Looked up from germline, CDR1 is MNHEY and CDR2 is SVGAGI. This CDR3 contains 14 residues. CDR3 residues: CASSRDRLNYGYTF. In DNA form, the CDR3 reads TGTGCCAGCAGTCGAGACAGACTTAACTATGGCTACACCTTC.

This clone was seen only a few times. DNA of the CDR3: TGTGCCAGCATTAACTACGAGAACACTGAAGCTTTCTTT. Amino acid sequence: CASINYENTEAFF. The rearrangement links TRBV6-6 to TRBJ1-1; no firm D call. The CDR3 is made up of 13 amino acids. In germline, CDR1 is MNHNY, CDR2 SVGAGI (reference sequence). Between the trimmed V and J ends, which lost 7 bases and 1 base, there was a span of 10 bases.

V is TRBV30 and J is TRBJ1-5; TRBD1 aligns across 7 bases. This CDR3 spans 13 amino acids. Losses at the gene ends were 6 bases for V and 3 bases for J; bases not matched to a gene: 5. From germline, CDR1 is GTSNPN and CDR2 SVGIG (reference sequence). CDR3 nucleotides: TGTGCCTGCTCCGGGACAGTCAATCAGCCCCAGCATTTT. Protein product: CACSGTVNQPQHF.

The chain uses TRBV2 and TRBJ1-5, with D perhaps matching TRBD1 (6 bases). Germline CDR1 and CDR2: SNHLY and FYNNEI. V shed 8 bases and J shed 0 bases, with 26 bases lying between them. This CDR3 region has 19 residues. The CDR3 loop is CASGGGEFGGRHSNQPQHF. CDR3 nucleotides: TGTGCCAGCGGGGGGGGCGAATTTGGAGGAAGGCATAGCAATCAGCCCCAGCATTTT.

The chain has TRBV27 and TRBJ1-5, with TRBD1 matching 10 bases. The CDR3 is 14 amino acids. V gave up 5 bases and J gave up 8 bases; unmatched junction bases: 6. CDR1 is MNHEY and CDR2 is SMNVEV in the germline V gene (reference sequence). The CDR3 region has the DNA TGTGCCAGCAGTGCTTCGACAGGGGGCGAGCCCCAGCATTTT. The encoded protein is CASSASTGGEPQHF.

V usage is TRBV7-7 and J usage is TRBJ2-5; D call uncertain. Trimming left V 2 bases short and J 1 base short, with 8 bases between. In germline, CDR1 is SSHAT, CDR2 FNYEAQ (reference sequence). This CDR3 spans 14 amino acids. CDR3 protein: CASSLKLTQETQYF. CDR3 in DNA: TGTGCCAGCAGCTTAAAACTCACCCAAGAGACCCAGTACTTC.

The rearrangement joins TRBV2 to TRBJ1-2, with D unclear. Germline V gene sequence: CDR1 SNHLY, CDR2 FYNNEI. The CDR3 consists of 13 residues. Trimming left V 3 bases short and J 4 bases short, with 9 bases between. This chain's CDR3 is CASSDPGLYGYTF. The CDR3 DNA is TGTGCCAGCAGTGACCCAGGCCTCTATGGCTACACCTTC.